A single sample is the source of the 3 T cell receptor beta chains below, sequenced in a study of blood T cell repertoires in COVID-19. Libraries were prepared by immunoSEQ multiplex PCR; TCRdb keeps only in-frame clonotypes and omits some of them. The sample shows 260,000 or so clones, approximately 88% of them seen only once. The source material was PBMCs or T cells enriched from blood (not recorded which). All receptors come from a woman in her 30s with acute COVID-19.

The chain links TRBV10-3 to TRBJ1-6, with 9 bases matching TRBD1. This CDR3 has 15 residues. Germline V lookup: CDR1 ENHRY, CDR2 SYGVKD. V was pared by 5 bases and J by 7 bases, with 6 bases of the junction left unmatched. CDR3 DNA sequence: TGTGCCATCAGTCAAGGGACAGGGCGGAATTCACCCCTCCACTTT. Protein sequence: CAISQGTGRNSPLHF.

The CDR3 sequence: CASSFLSGGAGEQYF. CDR3 coding DNA: TGTGCCAGCAGCTTTCTAAGCGGGGGGGCGGGTGAGCAGTACTTC. The chain couples TRBV7-9 to TRBJ2-7; 10 bases fit TRBD2. Germline V gene sequence: CDR1 SEHNR, CDR2 FQNEAQ (reference sequence). J was trimmed by 7 bases and V by 3 bases; bases with no gene match: 9. The CDR3 contains 15 residues.

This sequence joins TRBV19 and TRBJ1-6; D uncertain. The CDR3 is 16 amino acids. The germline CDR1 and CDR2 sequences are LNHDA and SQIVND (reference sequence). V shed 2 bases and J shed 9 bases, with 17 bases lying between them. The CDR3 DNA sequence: TGTGCCAGTAGTATAACCTACGACATGCTTTCTTCACCCCTCCACTTT. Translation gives CASSITYDMLSSPLHF. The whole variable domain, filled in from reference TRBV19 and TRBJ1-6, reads DGGITQSPKYLFRKEGQNVTLSCEQNLNHDAMYWYRQDPGQGLRLIYYSQIVNDFQKGDIAEGYSVSREKKESFPLTVTSAQKNPTAFYLCASSITYDMLSSPLHFGNGTRLTVT.